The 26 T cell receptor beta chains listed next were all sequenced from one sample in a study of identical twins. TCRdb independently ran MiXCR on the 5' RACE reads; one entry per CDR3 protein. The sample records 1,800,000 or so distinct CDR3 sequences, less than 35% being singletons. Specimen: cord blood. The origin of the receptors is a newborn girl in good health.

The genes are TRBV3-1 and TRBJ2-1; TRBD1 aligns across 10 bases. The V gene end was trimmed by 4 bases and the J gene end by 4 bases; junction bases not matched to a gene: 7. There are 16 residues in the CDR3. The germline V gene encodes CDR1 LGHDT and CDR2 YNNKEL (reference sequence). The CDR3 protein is CASSPGTGDWYNEQFF. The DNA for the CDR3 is TGTGCCAGCAGCCCCGGGACAGGGGATTGGTACAATGAGCAGTTCTTC.

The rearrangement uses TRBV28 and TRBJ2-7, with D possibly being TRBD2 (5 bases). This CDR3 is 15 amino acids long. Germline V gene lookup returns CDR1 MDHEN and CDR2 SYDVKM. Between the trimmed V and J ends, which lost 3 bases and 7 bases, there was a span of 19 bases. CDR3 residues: CASSLQEATLDEQYF. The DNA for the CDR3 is TGTGCCAGCAGTTTGCAGGAGGCCACGTTGGATGAGCAGTACTTC.

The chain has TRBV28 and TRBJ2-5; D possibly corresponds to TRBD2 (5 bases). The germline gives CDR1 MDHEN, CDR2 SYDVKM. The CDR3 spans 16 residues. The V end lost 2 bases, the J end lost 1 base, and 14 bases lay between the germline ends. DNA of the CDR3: TGTGCCAGCAGTTTACGGACTTGGACCGCCCAAGAGACCCAGTACTTC. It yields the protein CASSLRTWTAQETQYF.

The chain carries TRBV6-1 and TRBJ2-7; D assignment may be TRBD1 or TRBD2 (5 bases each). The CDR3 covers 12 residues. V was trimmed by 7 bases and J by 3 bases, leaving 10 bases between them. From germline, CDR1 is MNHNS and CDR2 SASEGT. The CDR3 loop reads CASTNGGYEQYF. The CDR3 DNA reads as TGTGCCAGCACCAATGGGGGCTACGAGCAGTACTTC.

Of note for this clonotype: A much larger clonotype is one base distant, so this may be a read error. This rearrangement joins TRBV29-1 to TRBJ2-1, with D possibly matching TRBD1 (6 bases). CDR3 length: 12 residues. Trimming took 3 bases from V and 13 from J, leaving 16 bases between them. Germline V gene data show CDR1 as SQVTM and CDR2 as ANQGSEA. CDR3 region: CSVEKGGETQFF. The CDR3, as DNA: TGCAGCGTTGAGAAAGGGGGAGAGACCCAGTTCTTC.

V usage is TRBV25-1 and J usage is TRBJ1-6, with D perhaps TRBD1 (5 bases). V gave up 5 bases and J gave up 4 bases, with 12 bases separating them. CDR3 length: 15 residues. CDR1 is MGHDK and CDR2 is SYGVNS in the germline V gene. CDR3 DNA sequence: TGTGCCAGCAGTTCTTTGACAGCTTATAATTCACCCCTCCACTTT. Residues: CASSSLTAYNSPLHF.

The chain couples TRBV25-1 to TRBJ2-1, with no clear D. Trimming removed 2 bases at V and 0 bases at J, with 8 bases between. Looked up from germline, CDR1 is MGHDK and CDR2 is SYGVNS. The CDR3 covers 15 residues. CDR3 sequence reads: CASSEGFASYNEQFF. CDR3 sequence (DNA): TGTGCCAGCAGTGAAGGGTTTGCCTCCTACAATGAGCAGTTCTTC.

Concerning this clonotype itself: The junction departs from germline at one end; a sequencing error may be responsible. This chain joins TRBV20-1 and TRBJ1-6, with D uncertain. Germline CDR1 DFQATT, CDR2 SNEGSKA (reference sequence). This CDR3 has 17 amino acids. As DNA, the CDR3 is TGCAGTGCTAGAGATTTGGCGCAGAGCTCCTATAATTCACCCCCCCACTTT. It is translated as CSARDLAQSSYNSPPHF.

The CDR3 spells CASSIGPPSYNEQFF. DNA for the CDR3: TGTGCCAGTAGTATAGGGCCCCCATCCTACAATGAGCAGTTCTTC. The chain joins TRBV19 to TRBJ2-1; no firm D call. V lost 1 base and J 1 base, leaving 8 bases between the germline ends. The germline gives CDR1 LNHDA, CDR2 SQIVND (reference sequence). The CDR3 is 15 residues long.

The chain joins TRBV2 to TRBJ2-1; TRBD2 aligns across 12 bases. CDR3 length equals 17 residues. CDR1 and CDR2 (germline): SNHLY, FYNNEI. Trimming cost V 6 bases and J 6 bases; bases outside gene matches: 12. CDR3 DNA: TGTGCCAGCAGCGCGTCCGTGACTAGCGGGAGTATCAATGAGCAGTTCTTC. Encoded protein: CASSASVTSGSINEQFF.

The CDR3 nucleotides read TGTGCCAGCAGTGAAATGAGCCCCTACGAGCAGTACTTC. Protein product: CASSEMSPYEQYF. The rearrangement joins TRBV6-1 to TRBJ2-7; D is unresolved. The CDR3 totals 13 residues. Deletions cut 2 bases from V and 2 bases from J, with 7 bases between. Germline CDR1 and CDR2: MNHNS and SASEGT.

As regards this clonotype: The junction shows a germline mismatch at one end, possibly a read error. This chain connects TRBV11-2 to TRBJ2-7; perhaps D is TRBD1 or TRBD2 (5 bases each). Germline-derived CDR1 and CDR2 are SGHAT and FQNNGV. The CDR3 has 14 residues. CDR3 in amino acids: CVSGQDISSYEQYF. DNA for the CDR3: TGTGTCAGCGGACAAGACATTTCCTCCTACGAGCAGTACTTC.

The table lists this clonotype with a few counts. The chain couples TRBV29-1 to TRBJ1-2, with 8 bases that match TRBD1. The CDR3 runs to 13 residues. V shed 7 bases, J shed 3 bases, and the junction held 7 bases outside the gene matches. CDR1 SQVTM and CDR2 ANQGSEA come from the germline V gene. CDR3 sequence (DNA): TGCAGCGCTCAGGGGGCCCGAGACTATGGCTACACCTTC. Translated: CSAQGARDYGYTF.

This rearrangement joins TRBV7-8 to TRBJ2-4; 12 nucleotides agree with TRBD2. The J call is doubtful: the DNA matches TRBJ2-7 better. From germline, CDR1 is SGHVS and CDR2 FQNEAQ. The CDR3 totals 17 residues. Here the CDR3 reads CASSLVVETSGSYEQYF. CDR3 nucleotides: TGTGCCAGCAGCTTAGTTGTGGAGACTAGCGGGAGCTACGAGCAGTACTTC.

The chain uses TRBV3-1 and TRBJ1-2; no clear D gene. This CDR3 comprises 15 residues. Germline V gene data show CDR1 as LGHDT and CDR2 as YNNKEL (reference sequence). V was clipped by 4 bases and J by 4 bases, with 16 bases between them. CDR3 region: CASSLPFGEFYGYTF. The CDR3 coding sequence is TGTGCCAGCAGCCTTCCCTTCGGAGAATTCTATGGCTACACCTTC.

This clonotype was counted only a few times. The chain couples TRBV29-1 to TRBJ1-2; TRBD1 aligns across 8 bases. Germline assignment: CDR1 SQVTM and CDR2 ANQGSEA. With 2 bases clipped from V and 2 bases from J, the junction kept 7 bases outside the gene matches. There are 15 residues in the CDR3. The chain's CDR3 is CSVEQGATLNYGYTF. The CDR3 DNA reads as TGCAGCGTTGAACAGGGGGCGACTTTAAACTATGGCTACACCTTC.

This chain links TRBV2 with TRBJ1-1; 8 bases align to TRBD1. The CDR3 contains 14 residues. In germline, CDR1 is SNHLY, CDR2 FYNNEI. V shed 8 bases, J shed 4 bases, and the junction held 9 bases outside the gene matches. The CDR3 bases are TGTGCCAGCCTGGGGACAGGAGTGAGCACTGAAGCTTTCTTT. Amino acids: CASLGTGVSTEAFF.

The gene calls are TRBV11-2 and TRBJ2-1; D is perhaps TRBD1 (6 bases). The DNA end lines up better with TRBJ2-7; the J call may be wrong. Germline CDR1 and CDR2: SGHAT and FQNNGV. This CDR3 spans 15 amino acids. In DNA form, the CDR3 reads TGTGCCAGCAGCTCCCGTGGGGGCCTCCACAATGAGCAGTACTTC. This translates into CASSSRGGLHNEQYF.

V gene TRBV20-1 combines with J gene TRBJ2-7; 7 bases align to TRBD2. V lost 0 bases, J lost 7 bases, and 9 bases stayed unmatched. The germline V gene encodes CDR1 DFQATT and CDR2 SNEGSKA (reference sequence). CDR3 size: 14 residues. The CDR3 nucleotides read TGCAGTGCTAGAGACGGGAGGATCTACAATGAGCAGTACTTC. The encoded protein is CSARDGRIYNEQYF.

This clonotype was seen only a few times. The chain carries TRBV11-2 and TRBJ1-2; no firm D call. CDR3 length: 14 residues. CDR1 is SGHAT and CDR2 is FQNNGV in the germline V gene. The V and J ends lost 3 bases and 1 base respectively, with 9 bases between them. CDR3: CASSFTQINYGYTF. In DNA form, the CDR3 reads TGTGCCAGCAGCTTCACACAGATTAACTATGGCTACACCTTC.

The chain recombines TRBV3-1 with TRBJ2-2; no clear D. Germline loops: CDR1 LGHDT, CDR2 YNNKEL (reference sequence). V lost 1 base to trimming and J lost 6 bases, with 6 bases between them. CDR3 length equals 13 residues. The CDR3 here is CASSQVSPGELFF. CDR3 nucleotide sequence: TGTGCCAGCAGCCAAGTCTCGCCCGGGGAGCTGTTTTTT. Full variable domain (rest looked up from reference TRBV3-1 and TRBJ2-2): DTAVSQTPKYLVTQMGNDKSIKCEQNLGHDTMYWYKQDSKKFLKIMFSYNNKELIINETVPNRFSPKSPDKAHLNLHINSLELGDSAVYFCASSQVSPGELFFGEGSRLTVL.

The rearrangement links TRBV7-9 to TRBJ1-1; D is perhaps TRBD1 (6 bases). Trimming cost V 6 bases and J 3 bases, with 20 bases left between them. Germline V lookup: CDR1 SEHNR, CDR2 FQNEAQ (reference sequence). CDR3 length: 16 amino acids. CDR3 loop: CASSSFPRDTHTEAFF. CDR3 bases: TGTGCCAGCAGTTCCTTTCCACGGGACACGCACACTGAAGCTTTCTTT. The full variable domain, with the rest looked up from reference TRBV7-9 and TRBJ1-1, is DTGVSQNPRHKITKRGQNVTFRCDPISEHNRLYWYRQTLGQGPEFLTYFQNEAQLEKSRLLSDRFSAERPKGSFSTLEIQRTEQGDSAMYLCASSSFPRDTHTEAFFGQGTRLTVV.

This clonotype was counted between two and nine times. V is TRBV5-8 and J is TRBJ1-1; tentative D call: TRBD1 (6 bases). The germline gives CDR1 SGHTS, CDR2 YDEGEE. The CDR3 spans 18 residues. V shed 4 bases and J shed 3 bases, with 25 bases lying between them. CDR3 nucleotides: TGTGCCAGCAGCCCTCACCTTTGGGAGAACGACAGGCACACTGAAGCTTTCTTT. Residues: CASSPHLWENDRHTEAFF.

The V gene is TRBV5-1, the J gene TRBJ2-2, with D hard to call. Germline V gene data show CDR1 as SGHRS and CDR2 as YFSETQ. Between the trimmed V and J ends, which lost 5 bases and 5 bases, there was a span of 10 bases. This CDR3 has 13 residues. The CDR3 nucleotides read TGCGCCAGCAGTGGTCAACCGACCGGGGAGCTGTTTTTT. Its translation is CASSGQPTGELFF.

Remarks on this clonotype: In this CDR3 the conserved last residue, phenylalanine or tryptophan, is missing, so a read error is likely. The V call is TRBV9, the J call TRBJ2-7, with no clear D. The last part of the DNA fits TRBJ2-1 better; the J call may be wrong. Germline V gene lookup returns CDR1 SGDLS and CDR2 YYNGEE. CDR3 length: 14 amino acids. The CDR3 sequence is CASSVALSPWEQFL. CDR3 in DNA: TGTGCCAGCAGCGTAGCCCTGAGCCCATGGGAGCAGTTCTTA.

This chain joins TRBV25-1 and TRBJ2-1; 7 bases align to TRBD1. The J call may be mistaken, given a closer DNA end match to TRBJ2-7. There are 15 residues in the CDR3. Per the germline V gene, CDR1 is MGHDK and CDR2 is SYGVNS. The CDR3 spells CASIPGGSSYNEQYF. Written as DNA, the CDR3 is TGTGCCAGTATCCCAGGGGGTAGCTCCTACAATGAGCAGTACTTC.